This T cell receptor beta chain was found in a study of PD-1 blockade in classical Hodgkin lymphoma. The study's findings and limits: Possible causes of repertoire differences, disease activity or prior therapy, remain undefined. Patients starting nivolumab under 1 year after ASCT were excluded. With CD4+ cells, TCR diversity rose significantly by C4D1, but not with CD8+ cells. According to reports, newly diagnosed patients had lower baseline TCR diversity than healthy donors, and relapsed/refractory patients had lower baseline TCR diversity still.

The method was immunoSEQ multiplex PCR; TCRdb's version includes in-frame clones alone and lacks a portion of them. This sample carries 40,000 or so clones, roughly four fifths of them seen once, and the ten largest clones take 11%. All patients relapsed after autologous stem cell transplantation, and brentuximab vedotin exposure varied. J was trimmed by 7 bases and V by 6 bases; bases with no gene match: 15. The CDR3 runs 15 residues. The V gene's germline CDR1 is MNHNY and CDR2 SVGAGI (reference sequence). This clone was observed once. The antigen remains unidentified. The rearrangement joins TRBV6-6 to TRBJ2-7; 7 nucleotides agree with TRBD2. This specimen was peripheral blood mononuclear cells (PBMCs), taken at baseline. The receptor was derived from a human donor with classical Hodgkin lymphoma. The CDR3 sequence is CASRPHTSETDEQYF. The CDR3, as DNA: TGTGCCAGCAGACCTCACACTAGCGAAACGGATGAGCAGTACTTC.